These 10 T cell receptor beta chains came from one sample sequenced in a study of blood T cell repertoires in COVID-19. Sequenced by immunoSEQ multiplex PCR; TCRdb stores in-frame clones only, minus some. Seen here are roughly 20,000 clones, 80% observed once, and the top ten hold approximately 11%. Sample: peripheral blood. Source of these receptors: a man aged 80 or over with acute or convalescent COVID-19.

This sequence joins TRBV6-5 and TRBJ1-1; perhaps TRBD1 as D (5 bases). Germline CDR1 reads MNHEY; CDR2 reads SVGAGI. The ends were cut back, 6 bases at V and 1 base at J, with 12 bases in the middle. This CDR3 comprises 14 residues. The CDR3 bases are TGTGCCAGCAGAGCAGGGAGGGCGAACACTGAAGCTTTCTTT. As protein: CASRAGRANTEAFF.

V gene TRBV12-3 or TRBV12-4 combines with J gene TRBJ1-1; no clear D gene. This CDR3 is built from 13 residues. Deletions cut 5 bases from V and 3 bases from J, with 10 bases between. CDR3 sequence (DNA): TGTGCCAGCAGTGAGCAGGTATACACTGAAGCTTTCTTT. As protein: CASSEQVYTEAFF.

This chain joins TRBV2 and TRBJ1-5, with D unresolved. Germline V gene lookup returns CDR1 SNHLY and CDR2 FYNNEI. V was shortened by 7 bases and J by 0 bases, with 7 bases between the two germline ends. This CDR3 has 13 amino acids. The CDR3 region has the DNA TGTGCCAGCATCCGAGATAGCAATCAGCCCCAGCATTTT. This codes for CASIRDSNQPQHF.

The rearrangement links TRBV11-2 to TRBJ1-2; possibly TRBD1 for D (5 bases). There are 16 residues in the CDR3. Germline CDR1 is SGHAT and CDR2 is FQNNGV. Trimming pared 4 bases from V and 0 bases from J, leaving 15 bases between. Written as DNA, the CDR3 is TGTGCCAGCAGCTCGCGGGGAGGGGCTGCTAACTATGGCTACACCTTC. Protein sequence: CASSSRGGAANYGYTF.

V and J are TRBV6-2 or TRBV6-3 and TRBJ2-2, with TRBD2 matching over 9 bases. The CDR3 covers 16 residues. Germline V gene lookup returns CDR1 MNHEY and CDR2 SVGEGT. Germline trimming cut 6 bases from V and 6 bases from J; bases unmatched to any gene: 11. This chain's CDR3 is CASSPVGASGAGELFF. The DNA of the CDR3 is TGTGCCAGCAGCCCCGTTGGTGCTAGCGGGGCCGGGGAGCTGTTTTTT.

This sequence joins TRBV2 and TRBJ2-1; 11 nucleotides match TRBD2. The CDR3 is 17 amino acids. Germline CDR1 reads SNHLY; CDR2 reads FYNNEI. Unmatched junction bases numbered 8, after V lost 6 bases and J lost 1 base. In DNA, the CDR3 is TGTGCCAGCAGGCCCCATCGACTAGCGGGGTCCTACAATGAGCAGTTCTTC. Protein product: CASRPHRLAGSYNEQFF.

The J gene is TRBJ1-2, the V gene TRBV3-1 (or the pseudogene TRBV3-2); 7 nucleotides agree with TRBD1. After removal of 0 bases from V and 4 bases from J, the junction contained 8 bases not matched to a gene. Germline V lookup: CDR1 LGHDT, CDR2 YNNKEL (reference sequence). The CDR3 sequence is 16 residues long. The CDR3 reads CASSQDRPGGTYGYTF. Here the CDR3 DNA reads TGTGCCAGCAGCCAAGATCGGCCAGGGGGAACCTATGGCTACACCTTC.

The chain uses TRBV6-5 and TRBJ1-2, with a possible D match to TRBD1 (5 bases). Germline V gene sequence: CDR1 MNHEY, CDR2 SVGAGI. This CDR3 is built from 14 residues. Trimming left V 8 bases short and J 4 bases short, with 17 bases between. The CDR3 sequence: CASSLGWDSYGYTF. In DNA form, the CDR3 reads TGTGCCAGCTCTCTCGGGTGGGACTCCTATGGCTACACCTTC.

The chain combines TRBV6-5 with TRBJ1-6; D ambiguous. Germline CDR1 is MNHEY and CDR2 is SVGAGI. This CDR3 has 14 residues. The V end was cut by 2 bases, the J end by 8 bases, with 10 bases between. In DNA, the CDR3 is TGTGCCAGCAGTTACGGAGGTCTAGATTCACCCCTCCACTTT. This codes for CASSYGGLDSPLHF.

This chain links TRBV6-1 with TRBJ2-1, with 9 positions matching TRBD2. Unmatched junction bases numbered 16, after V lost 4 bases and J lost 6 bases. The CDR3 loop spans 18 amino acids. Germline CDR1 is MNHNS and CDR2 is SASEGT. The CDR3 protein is CASSGGLAFDKAFNEQFF. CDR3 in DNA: TGTGCCAGCAGTGGGGGACTAGCTTTCGACAAGGCTTTCAATGAGCAGTTCTTC.